One sample yielded the 15 T cell receptor beta chains listed below, sequenced in a study of shared clonotypes between healthy human individuals. Only in-frame clones appear in the TCRdb table, and some are missing; sequencing was by immunoSEQ multiplex PCR. The profile shows about 2.4 million clones, 80% to 95% of them singletons. Material: naive CD4+ T cells from PBMCs. Regarding subset: CD45RA+ positively selected. The source of these receptors is a man between 18 and 35 years old in good health. Some clones in this sample may be carry-over from other donors' samples.

This clone was found once. V gene TRBV7-8 combines with J gene TRBJ2-1; D tentatively reads TRBD1 or TRBD2 (5 bases each). Trimming shortened V by 4 bases and J by 4 bases, and 11 bases separated the two germline ends. The CDR3 consists of 14 residues. CDR1 SGHVS and CDR2 FQNEAQ come from the germline V gene. The CDR3 here is CASSSSGGYNEQFF. CDR3 in DNA: TGTGCCAGCAGCTCGAGTGGGGGTTACAATGAGCAGTTCTTC.

This chain connects TRBV14 to TRBJ2-3; 8 bases are shared with TRBD2. Germline trimming cut 2 bases from V and 0 bases from J; bases unmatched to any gene: 7. The CDR3 extends over 17 amino acids. The germline V gene encodes CDR1 SGHDN and CDR2 FVKESK. CDR3 in amino acids: CASSQSRGGRSTDTQYF. The CDR3 nucleotides are TGTGCCAGCAGCCAATCCCGGGGGGGCCGAAGCACAGATACGCAGTATTTT.

The CDR3 protein is CASSVGSGSSPDTQYF. The CDR3 coding sequence is TGTGCCAGCAGCGTAGGTAGCGGGAGTTCCCCAGATACGCAGTATTTT. The J gene is TRBJ2-3, the V gene TRBV9; TRBD2 aligns across 9 bases. CDR1 and CDR2 (germline): SGDLS, YYNGEE. This CDR3 spans 16 amino acids. Trimming took 0 bases from V and 4 from J; bases not matched to a gene: 6. Complete variable domain (other parts from reference TRBV9 and TRBJ2-3): DSGVTQTPKHLITATGQRVTLRCSPRSGDLSVYWYQQSLDQGLQFLIQYYNGEERAKGNILERFSAQQFPDLHSELNLSSLELGDSALYFCASSVGSGSSPDTQYFGPGTRLTVL.

The rearrangement joins TRBV5-4 to TRBJ1-1, with D maybe TRBD1 (5 bases). CDR3 length: 15 amino acids. Germline V gene sequence: CDR1 SGHNT, CDR2 YYREEE (reference sequence). V gave up 4 bases and J gave up 4 bases, with 17 bases separating them. The CDR3 DNA reads as TGTGCCAGCAGCCTAGGGCCCGGAGGGGTCACTGAAGCTTTCTTT. It is translated as CASSLGPGGVTEAFF.

The chain employs TRBV18 and TRBJ2-2; TRBD2 aligns across 11 bases. Germline CDR1 is KGHSH and CDR2 is LQKENI. V was clipped by 1 base and J by 1 base; unmatched bases: 2. The CDR3 length is 17 residues. The CDR3 spells CASSPQLAGGNTGELFF. CDR3 DNA sequence: TGTGCCAGCTCACCACAGCTAGCGGGAGGGAACACCGGGGAGCTGTTTTTT.

The chain recombines TRBV7-2 with TRBJ1-1; TRBD1 is a possible D gene (5 bases). This CDR3 has 14 amino acids. V was trimmed by 3 bases and J by 0 bases, leaving 8 bases between them. The germline V gene encodes CDR1 SGHTA and CDR2 FQGNSA. The DNA of the CDR3 is TGTGCCAGCAGCTTGACAGCCATGAACACTGAAGCTTTCTTT. Translation: CASSLTAMNTEAFF. The entire variable domain, with the rest obtained from reference TRBV7-2 and TRBJ1-1, is as follows: GAGVSQSPSNKVTEKGKDVELRCDPISGHTALYWYRQSLGQGLEFLIYFQGNSAPDKSGLPSDRFSAERTGGSVSTLTIQRTQQEDSAVYLCASSLTAMNTEAFFGQGTRLTVV.

The chain links TRBV7-6 to TRBJ1-1; TRBD1 agrees at 9 bases. V shed 5 bases, J shed 7 bases, and the junction held 14 bases outside the gene matches. The CDR3 has 16 amino acids. Per the germline V gene, CDR1 is SGHVS and CDR2 is FNYEAQ. The CDR3 coding sequence is TGTGCCAGCAGCCTATTCGATCCAGGACAGGGGATTGAAGCTTTCTTT. Protein: CASSLFDPGQGIEAFF.

V is TRBV7-9 and J is TRBJ2-2; 9 bases map to TRBD2. CDR1 and CDR2 (germline): SEHNR, FQNEAQ (reference sequence). The V segment lost 3 bases and the J segment 6 bases; nucleotides outside the gene matches: 14. CDR3 length equals 18 residues. The CDR3 coding sequence is TGTGCCAGCAGCTTCGGTGTTGGGTCTAGCGGGAATTCCGGGGAGCTGTTTTTT. Translating gives CASSFGVGSSGNSGELFF. Full variable domain (remainder filled in from reference TRBV7-9 and TRBJ2-2): DTGVSQNPRHKITKRGQNVTFRCDPISEHNRLYWYRQTLGQGPEFLTYFQNEAQLEKSRLLSDRFSAERPKGSFSTLEIQRTEQGDSAMYLCASSFGVGSSGNSGELFFGEGSRLTVL.

CDR3 region: CASSPVPGQISSPLHF. CDR3 sequence (DNA): TGTGCCAGCAGCCCGGTACCGGGACAAATAAGTTCACCCCTCCACTTT. The chain couples TRBV7-8 to TRBJ1-6; perhaps TRBD1 as D (6 bases). The V gene lost 5 bases and the J gene lost 9 bases, with 20 bases spanning the gap. Germline lookup yields CDR1 SGHVS and CDR2 FQNEAQ. This CDR3 region has 16 residues. Using reference TRBV7-8 and TRBJ1-6 for the parts outside the CDR3, the full variable domain is GAGVSQSPRYKVAKRGQDVALRCDPISGHVSLFWYQQALGQGPEFLTYFQNEAQLDKSGLPSDRFFAERPEGSVSTLKIQRTQQEDSAVYLCASSPVPGQISSPLHFGNGTRLTVT.

The V gene is TRBV27, the J gene TRBJ2-3, with 15 bases that match TRBD2. The germline V gene encodes CDR1 MNHEY and CDR2 SMNVEV (reference sequence). This CDR3 comprises 18 residues. V shed 5 bases, J shed 2 bases, and the junction held 8 bases outside the gene matches. The CDR3 DNA reads as TGTGCCAGCAGTCTCCCCGGGACTAGCGGGAGGCCCACAGATACGCAGTATTTT. Translation gives CASSLPGTSGRPTDTQYF.

The chain couples TRBV15 to TRBJ2-3, with 10 bases fitting TRBD2. CDR1 LNHNV and CDR2 YYDKDF come from the germline V gene (reference sequence). The J segment lost 3 bases and the V segment lost 3 bases, leaving 6 bases of the junction unmatched. The CDR3 spans 16 residues. CDR3 sequence: CATSSRLAGVTDTQYF. CDR3 nucleotide sequence: TGTGCCACCAGCAGTAGGCTAGCGGGAGTTACAGATACGCAGTATTTT.

The chain is built from TRBV6-1 and TRBJ2-7, with TRBD1 as a possible D gene (5 bases). Germline-derived CDR1 and CDR2 are MNHNS and SASEGT. This CDR3 comprises 14 residues. The V end was cut by 7 bases, the J end by 0 bases, with 13 bases between. CDR3 protein: CASKVGATSYEQYF. CDR3 DNA: TGTGCCAGCAAAGTAGGGGCCACCTCCTACGAGCAGTACTTC.

The V and J genes are TRBV28 and TRBJ2-3, with TRBD1 as a possible D gene (6 bases). Trimming took off 4 bases at V and 1 base at J, with 15 bases between the two ends. The V gene's germline CDR1 is MDHEN and CDR2 SYDVKM. CDR3 length: 16 residues. CDR3 DNA: TGTGCCAGCAGTTCAAACCTAGGGGGAGGCACAGATACGCAGTATTTT. Its translation: CASSSNLGGGTDTQYF. The whole variable domain, filled in from reference TRBV28 and TRBJ2-3, reads DVKVTQSSRYLVKRTGEKVFLECVQDMDHENMFWYRQDPGLGLRLIYFSYDVKMKEKGDIPEGYSVSREKKERFSLILESASTNQTSMYLCASSSNLGGGTDTQYFGPGTRLTVL.

J is TRBJ2-1 and V is TRBV5-4; D not resolved. V lost 4 bases and J lost 0, with 11 bases in between. CDR3 length: 15 amino acids. Germline assignment: CDR1 SGHNT and CDR2 YYREEE (reference sequence). CDR3 region: CASSRTANSYNEQFF. For the CDR3, the DNA is TGTGCCAGCAGCCGTACAGCTAACTCCTACAATGAGCAGTTCTTC.

The chain has TRBV6-5 and TRBJ2-1; 9 bases are shared with TRBD2. The CDR3 runs to 14 residues. Trimming cost V 6 bases and J 7 bases; bases outside gene matches: 7. Germline CDR1 MNHEY, CDR2 SVGAGI. This CDR3 is CASRLAGEPNEQFF. The CDR3 region has the DNA TGTGCCAGCAGGTTAGCGGGAGAACCGAATGAGCAGTTCTTC.